This T cell receptor (beta chain) appears in the sequencing data of a study of control samples from healthy donors and cancer patients. Germline V gene data show CDR1 as MDHEN and CDR2 as SYDVKM. The CDR3 extends over 14 amino acids. Trimming took 3 bases from V and 3 from J, leaving 12 bases between them. The table came from immunoSEQ multiplex PCR; TCRdb's copy has only in-frame clones and leaves some out. The sample records approximately 150,000 clones, 85% to 90% being singletons. V is TRBV28 and J is TRBJ2-7; D call uncertain. This sequence was found in a man over 45 with head and neck cancer. Sequencing was performed on PBMCs. The CDR3: CASSFPGRDYEQYF. CDR3 in DNA: TGTGCCAGCAGTTTCCCGGGCAGAGACTACGAGCAGTACTTC.